This T cell receptor beta chain emerged from a study of T cell responses to AZD1222 COVID-19 vaccine. Findings of the study overall: Seropositive AZD1222 recipients at baseline numbered only 6 or 7.

The CDR3 runs 13 residues. The germline V gene has CDR1 SGHNT and CDR2 YENEEA. Trimming removed 6 bases at V and 7 bases at J, with 10 bases between. Comment on this clone: The antigen is undetermined.

Measured with immunoSEQ multiplex PCR; TCRdb has only the in-frame clones, and not every one. The sample has about 94,000 clones; roughly 90% are singletons. This receptor was identified in an adult who received the AZD1222 COVID-19 vaccine. V is TRBV11-3 and J is TRBJ1-6, with D unclear. Sequenced here: peripheral blood, sampled 28 days after the second AZD1222 dose. CDR3 nucleotide sequence: TGTGCCAGCAGGGGGTCTGGAAATTCACCCCTCCACTTT. Its translation is CASRGSGNSPLHF.